This T cell receptor (beta chain) was sequenced for a study of cytomegalovirus exposure and HLA in healthy donors. In the study overall: As an earlier analysis found, about 179 million T cells yielded about 120 million unique TCR beta sequences. Overall study results and limits: The authors enumerated around 150 TCR beta chains as linked to cytomegalovirus. A missense variant in DCLRE1C was later tied to TCR beta V- and J-gene trimming. Rarity held for most TCR sequences, but there were some public TCRs that occurred in many donors.

60 Vbeta and 13 Jbeta primers were used in PCR. Sequencing used immunoSEQ multiplex PCR; TCRdb keeps in-frame clones, though not all of them. The sample yields approximately 97,000 clones, over 60% seen once. The trim removed 5 bases at V and 8 bases at J, leaving 4 bases unmatched. The CDR3 loop spans 14 amino acids. In germline, CDR1 is SGHDT, CDR2 YYEEEE. With respect to this clone: The antigen is not known.

This clonotype was obtained from a male donor in good health and CMV-seropositive. V usage is TRBV5-6 and J usage is TRBJ2-3, with 14 bases identical to TRBD2. Sequenced material: PBMCs. DNA for the CDR3: TGTGCCAGCAGGACTAGCGGGAGGGCCATTACGCAGTATTTT. Translated, it gives CASRTSGRAITQYF.